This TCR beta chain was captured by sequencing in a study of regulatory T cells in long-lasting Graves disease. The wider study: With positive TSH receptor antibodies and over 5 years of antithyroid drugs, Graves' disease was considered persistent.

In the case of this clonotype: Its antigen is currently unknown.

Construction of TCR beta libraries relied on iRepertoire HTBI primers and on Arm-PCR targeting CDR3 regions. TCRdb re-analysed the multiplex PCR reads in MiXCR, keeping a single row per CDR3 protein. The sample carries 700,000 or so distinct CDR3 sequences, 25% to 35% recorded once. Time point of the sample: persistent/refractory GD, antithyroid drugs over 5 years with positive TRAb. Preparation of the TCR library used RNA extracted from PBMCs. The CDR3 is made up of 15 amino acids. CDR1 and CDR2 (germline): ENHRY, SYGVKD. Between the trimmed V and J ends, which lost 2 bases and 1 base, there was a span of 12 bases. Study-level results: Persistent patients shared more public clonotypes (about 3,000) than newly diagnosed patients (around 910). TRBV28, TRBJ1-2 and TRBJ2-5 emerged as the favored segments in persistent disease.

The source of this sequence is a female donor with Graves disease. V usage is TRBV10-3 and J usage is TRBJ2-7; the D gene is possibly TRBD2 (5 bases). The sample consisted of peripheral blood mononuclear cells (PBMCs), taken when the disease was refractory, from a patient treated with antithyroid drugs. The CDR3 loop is CAISEVPRGSYEQYF. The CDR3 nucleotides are TGTGCCATCAGTGAGGTTCCCCGGGGTTCCTACGAGCAGTACTTC.